What follows is one T cell receptor (beta chain) and its context. This clonotype came up once. Its specific antigen is unknown. No base qualities exist here, and no much larger clone lies one base off it. Just one read gives weak support. Every donor in the study was a healthy Caucasian. Three pairs of female monozygotic twins, all aged 18 to 29 years, made up the twin cohort. Peripheral blood mononuclear cells were the source from which RNA for the TCR libraries was isolated. The data are from a study of identical twins (TCRdb year 2016). In the study overall: To test whether fetal clonotypes persist, this study deep-sequenced TCR alpha and beta repertoires from monozygotic twins, from unrelated adults of various ages, and from cord blood. To rule out contamination, the twin experiments were replicated at different times with different library preparation protocols.

The study at large found these results: Out-of-frame TCR alpha sequences shared between twins showed an excess of low generation-probability sequences compared with coincidental sharing between unrelated individuals. Out-of-frame TCR alpha sharing in monozygotic twins was systematically underestimated by recombination models, whereas sharing between unrelated individuals was in agreement with the recombination models. In beta out-of-frame sequences, excess twin sharing was weaker, because having fewer shared sequences lowered the signal-to-noise ratio. Zero-insertion analyses could be partly confounded by invariant T cells such as MAIT and iNKT, although diverse VJ usage argued against such confounding for most clonotypes. Conclusions relied on cross-sectional statistical analysis, since the same donors could not be followed over many years. Abundant cord blood beta clonotypes had fewer insertions, young adult naive repertoires showed a similar but weaker trend, and memory repertoires showed no such trend.

The method behind the library was 5' RACE. Instrument used: Illumina HiSeq 2000. Template switching introduced a universal primer binding site; the final cDNA contained a unique molecular identifier, enabling accurate counting of TCR cDNA molecules. First-strand cDNA for TCR alpha and beta chains was synthesized from specific primers in the conserved constant-segment region. To control for contamination, each cDNA library was double barcoded with a SMART-Mk sample barcode plus Illumina barcodes. TruSeq adapter sequences along with Illumina sample barcodes were introduced in two successive PCR steps. The TCR alpha and beta cDNA libraries were sequenced on the Illumina HiSeq platform using custom primers. In the authors' own workflow: MiGEC processed the raw reads to extract unique molecular identifiers, while MiXCR was used to determine the CDR3 positions. Recombination models were inferred per individual with the repgenHMM and IGoR tools using an EM algorithm. Shared clonotype analysis was performed with the tcR package in R, normalizing sharing by the product of cloneset sizes. To study raw recombination without the effects of thymic and clonal selection, out-of-frame nonproductive sequences were analyzed. Using fastp trimming at Q25 and MiXCR clonotype assembly, TCRdb reanalyzed the public sequencing data and kept in-frame beta chains. When rows share a CDR3 protein, they turn into one entry using the most common DNA and genes. The V and J calls here are based on TCRdb, not the publication. In this sample the table shows over 550,000 distinct CDR3 sequences, about 7.6% of which occur a single time. About 1.5% of the sample comes from the top ten.

The germline V and J ends show losses of 1 base and 7 bases respectively, and no gene match explains 5 bases of the junction. CDR1 MDHEN and CDR2 SYDVKM were looked up in the germline V gene. Counted from cysteine to phenylalanine, this CDR3 has 15 amino acids. The DNA shown is the 45-base CDR3, in frame from base 1. These data are also associated with another study on yellow fever vaccine responses in identical twins. Reported in the second study: The authors reported that the T cell response to vaccination in identical twins appeared partly convergent and partly personalized. In the study, vaccine-responding T cell clones were precisely tracked in identical twins.

The source of this sequence is a young woman in good health. The sequence is built from TRBV28 and TRBJ1-2; TRBD1 aligns with 11 central bases. Sequenced: PBMCs. The bases read TGTGCCAGCAGTTTATCCCACGGACAGGGGGCTGGCTACACCTTC. Translated, this is CASSLSHGQGAGYTF.